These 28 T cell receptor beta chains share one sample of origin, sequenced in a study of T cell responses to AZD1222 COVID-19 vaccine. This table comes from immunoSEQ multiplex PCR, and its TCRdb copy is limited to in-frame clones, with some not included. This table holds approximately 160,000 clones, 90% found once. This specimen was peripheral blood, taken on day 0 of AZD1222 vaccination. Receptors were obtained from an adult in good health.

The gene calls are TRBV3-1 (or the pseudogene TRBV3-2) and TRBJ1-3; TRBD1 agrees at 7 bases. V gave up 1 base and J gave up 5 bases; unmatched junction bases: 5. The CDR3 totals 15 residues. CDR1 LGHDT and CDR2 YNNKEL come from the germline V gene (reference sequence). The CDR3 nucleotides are TGTGCCAGCAGCCAAGTTAGACAGGGAAGAAACACCATATATTTT. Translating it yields CASSQVRQGRNTIYF.

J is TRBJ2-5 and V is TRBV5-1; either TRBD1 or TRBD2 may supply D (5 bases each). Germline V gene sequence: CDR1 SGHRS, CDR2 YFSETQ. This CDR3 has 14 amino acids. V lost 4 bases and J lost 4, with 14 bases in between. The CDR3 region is CASSTGLRPETQYF. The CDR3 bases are TGCGCCAGCAGCACAGGACTCCGCCCAGAGACCCAGTACTTC.

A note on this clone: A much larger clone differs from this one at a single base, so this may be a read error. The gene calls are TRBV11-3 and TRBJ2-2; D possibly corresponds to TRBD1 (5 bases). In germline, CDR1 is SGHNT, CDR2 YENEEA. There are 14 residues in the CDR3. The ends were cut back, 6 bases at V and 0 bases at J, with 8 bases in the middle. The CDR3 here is CASRQGTNTGELFF. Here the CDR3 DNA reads TGTGCCAGCAGGCAGGGTACGAACACCGGGGAGCTGTTTTTT.

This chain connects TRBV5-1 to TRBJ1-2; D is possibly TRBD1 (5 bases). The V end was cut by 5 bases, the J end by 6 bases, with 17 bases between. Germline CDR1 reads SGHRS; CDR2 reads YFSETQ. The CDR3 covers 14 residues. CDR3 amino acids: CASSLTEGRDGYTF. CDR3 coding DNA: TGCGCCAGCAGTCTAACGGAGGGACGGGATGGCTACACCTTC.

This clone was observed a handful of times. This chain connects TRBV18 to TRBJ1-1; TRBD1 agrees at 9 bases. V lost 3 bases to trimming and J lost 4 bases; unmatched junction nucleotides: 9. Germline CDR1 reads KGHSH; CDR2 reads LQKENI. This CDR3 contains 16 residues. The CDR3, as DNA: TGTGCCAGCTCACCGCGGGGACAGGGCGCAGGCACTGAAGCTTTCTTT. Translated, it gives CASSPRGQGAGTEAFF.

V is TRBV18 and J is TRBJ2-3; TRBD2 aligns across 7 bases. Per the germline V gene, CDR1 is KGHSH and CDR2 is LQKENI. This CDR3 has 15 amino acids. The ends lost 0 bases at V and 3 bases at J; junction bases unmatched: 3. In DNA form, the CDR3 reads TGTGCCAGCTCACCACCCGGGGGGAGGACAGATACGCAGTATTTT. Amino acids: CASSPPGGRTDTQYF.

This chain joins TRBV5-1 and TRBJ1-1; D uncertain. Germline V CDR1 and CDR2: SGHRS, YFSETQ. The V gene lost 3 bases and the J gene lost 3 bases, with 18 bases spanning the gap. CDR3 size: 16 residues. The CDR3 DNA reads TGCGCCAGCAGCTCGGCCGCTCGAAGAGGAGACACTGAAGCTTTCTTT. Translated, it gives CASSSAARRGDTEAFF.

CDR3 in amino acids: CSASWDRGRLSNQPQHF. CDR3 in DNA: TGCAGTGCTAGTTGGGACAGGGGGCGCTTGAGCAATCAGCCCCAGCATTTT. The chain recombines TRBV20-1 with TRBJ1-5; 12 nucleotides align to TRBD1. Per the germline V gene, CDR1 is DFQATT and CDR2 is SNEGSKA (reference sequence). The CDR3 runs 17 residues. V gave up 3 bases and J gave up 1 base; unmatched junction bases: 7.

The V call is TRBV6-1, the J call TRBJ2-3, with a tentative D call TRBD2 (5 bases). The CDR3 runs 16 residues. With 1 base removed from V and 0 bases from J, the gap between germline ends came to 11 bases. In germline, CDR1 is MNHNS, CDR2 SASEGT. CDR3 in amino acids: CASSEVGVTSTDTQYF. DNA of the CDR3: TGTGCCAGCAGTGAAGTGGGAGTTACTAGCACAGATACGCAGTATTTT.

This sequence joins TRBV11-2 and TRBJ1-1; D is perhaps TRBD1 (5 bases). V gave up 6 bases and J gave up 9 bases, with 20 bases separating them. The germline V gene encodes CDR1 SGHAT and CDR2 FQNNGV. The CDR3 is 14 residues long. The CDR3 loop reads CASRDRDVRGKAFF. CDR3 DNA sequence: TGTGCCAGCAGGGACCGGGACGTTAGGGGTAAAGCTTTCTTT.

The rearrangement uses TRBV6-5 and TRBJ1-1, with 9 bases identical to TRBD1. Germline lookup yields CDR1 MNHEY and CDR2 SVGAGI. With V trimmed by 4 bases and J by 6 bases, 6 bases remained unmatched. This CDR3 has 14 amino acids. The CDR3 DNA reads TGTGCCAGCAGTTCCGACAGGGGGAAGTCTGAAGCTTTCTTT. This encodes CASSSDRGKSEAFF.

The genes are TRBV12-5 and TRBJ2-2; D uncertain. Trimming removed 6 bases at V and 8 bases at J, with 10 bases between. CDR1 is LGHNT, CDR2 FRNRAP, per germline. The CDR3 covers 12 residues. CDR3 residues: CASGRGRGELFF. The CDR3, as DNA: TGTGCTAGTGGCCGTGGACGGGGGGAGCTGTTTTTT.

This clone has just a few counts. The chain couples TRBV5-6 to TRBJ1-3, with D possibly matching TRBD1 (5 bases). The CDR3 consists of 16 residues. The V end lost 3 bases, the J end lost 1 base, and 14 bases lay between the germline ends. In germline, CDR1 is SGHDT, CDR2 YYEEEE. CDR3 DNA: TGTGCCAGCAGCTCCTACTGGAGGGGATCTGGAAACACCATATATTTT. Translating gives CASSSYWRGSGNTIYF.

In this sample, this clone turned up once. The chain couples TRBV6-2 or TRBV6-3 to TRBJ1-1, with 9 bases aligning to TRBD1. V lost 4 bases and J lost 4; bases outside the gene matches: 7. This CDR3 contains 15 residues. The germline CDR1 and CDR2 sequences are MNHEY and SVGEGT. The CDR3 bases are TGTGCCAGCAGTTTTAGGGACAGGGCGGCCACTGAAGCTTTCTTT. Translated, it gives CASSFRDRAATEAFF.

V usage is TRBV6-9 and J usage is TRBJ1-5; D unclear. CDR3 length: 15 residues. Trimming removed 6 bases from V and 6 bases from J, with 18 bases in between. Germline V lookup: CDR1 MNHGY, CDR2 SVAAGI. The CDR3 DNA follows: TGTGCCAGCAGCCTATTCTGGGTATCAGGTCAGCCCCAGCATTTT. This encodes CASSLFWVSGQPQHF.

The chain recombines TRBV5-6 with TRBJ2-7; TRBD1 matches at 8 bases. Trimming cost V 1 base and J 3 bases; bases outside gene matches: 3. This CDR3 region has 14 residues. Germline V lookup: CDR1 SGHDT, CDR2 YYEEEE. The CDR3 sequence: CASSLLQGVYEQYF. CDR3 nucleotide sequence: TGTGCCAGCAGCTTGCTACAGGGGGTCTACGAGCAGTACTTC.

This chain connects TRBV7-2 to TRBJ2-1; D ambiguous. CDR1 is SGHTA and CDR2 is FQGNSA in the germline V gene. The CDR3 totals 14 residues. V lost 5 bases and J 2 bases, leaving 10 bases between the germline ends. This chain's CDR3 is CASSLLGTYNEQFF. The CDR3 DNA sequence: TGTGCCAGCAGCCTGCTAGGCACCTACAATGAGCAGTTCTTC.

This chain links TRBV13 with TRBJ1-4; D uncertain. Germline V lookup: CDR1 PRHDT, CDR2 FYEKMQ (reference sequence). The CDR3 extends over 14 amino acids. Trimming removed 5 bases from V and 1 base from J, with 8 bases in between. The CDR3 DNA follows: TGTGCCAGCAGCGAACACCAAACTAATGAAAAACTGTTTTTT. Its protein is CASSEHQTNEKLFF.

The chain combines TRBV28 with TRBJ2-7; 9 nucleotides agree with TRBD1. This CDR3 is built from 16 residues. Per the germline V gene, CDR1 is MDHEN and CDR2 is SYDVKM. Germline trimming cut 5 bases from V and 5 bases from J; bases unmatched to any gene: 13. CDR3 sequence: CASSRTPTRDRDEQYF. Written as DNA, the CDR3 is TGTGCCAGCAGTCGTACCCCTACCCGGGACAGGGACGAGCAGTACTTC.

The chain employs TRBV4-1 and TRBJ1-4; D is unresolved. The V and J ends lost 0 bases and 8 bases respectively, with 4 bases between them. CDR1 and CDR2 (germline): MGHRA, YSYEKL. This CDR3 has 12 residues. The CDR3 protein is CASSQDREKLFF. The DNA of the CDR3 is TGCGCCAGCAGCCAAGATCGGGAAAAACTGTTTTTT.

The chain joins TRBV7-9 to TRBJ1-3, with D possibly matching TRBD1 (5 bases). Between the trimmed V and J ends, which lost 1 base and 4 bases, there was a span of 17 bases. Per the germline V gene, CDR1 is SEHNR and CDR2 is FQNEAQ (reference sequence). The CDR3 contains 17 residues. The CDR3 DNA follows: TGTGCCAGCAGCTTAGATGGCCGGGGGAGGGAAGGAAACACCATATATTTT. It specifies CASSLDGRGREGNTIYF. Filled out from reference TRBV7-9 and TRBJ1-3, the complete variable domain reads DTGVSQNPRHKITKRGQNVTFRCDPISEHNRLYWYRQTLGQGPEFLTYFQNEAQLEKSRLLSDRFSAERPKGSFSTLEIQRTEQGDSAMYLCASSLDGRGREGNTIYFGEGSWLTVV.

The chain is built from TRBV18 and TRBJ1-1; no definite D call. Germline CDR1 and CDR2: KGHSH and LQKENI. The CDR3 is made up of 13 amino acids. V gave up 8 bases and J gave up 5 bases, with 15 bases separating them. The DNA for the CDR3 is TGTGCCAGCGTAGCCGGTCTGGGAACTGAAGCTTTCTTT. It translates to CASVAGLGTEAFF.

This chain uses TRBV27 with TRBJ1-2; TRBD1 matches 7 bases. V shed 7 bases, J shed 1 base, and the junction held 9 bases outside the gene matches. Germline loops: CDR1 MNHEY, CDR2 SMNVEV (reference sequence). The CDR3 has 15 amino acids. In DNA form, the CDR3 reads TGTGCCAGCAAAAACCGGGACAGCTTTAACTATGGCTACACCTTC. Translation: CASKNRDSFNYGYTF.

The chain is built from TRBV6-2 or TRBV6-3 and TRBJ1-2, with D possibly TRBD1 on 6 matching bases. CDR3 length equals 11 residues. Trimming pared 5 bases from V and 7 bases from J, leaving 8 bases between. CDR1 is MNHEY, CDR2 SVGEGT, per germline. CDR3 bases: TGTGCCAGCAGTCCAGGGGTTGGCTACACCTTC. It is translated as CASSPGVGYTF.

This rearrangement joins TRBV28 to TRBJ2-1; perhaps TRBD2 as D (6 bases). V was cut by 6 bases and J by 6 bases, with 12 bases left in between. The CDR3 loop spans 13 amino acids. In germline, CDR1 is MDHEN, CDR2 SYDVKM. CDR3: CASSIHGGNEQFF. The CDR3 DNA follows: TGTGCCAGCAGCATTCACGGGGGCAATGAGCAGTTCTTC.

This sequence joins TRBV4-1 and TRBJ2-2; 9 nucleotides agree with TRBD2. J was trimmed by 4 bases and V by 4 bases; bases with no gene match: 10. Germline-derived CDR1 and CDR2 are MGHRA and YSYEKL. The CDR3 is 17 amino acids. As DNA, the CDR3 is TGCGCCAGCAGCCTCAGACAGGGCGGGGGGGCCACCGGGGAGCTGTTTTTT. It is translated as CASSLRQGGGATGELFF.

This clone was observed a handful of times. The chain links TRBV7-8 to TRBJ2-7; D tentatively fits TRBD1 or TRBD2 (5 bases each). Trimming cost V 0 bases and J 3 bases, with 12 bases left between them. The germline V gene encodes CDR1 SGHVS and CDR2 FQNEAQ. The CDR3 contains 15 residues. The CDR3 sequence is CASSLARGDFYEQYF. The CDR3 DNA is TGTGCCAGCAGCTTAGCGCGAGGGGATTTCTACGAGCAGTACTTC. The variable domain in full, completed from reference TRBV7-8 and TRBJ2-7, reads GAGVSQSPRYKVAKRGQDVALRCDPISGHVSLFWYQQALGQGPEFLTYFQNEAQLDKSGLPSDRFFAERPEGSVSTLKIQRTQQEDSAVYLCASSLARGDFYEQYFGPGTRLTVT.

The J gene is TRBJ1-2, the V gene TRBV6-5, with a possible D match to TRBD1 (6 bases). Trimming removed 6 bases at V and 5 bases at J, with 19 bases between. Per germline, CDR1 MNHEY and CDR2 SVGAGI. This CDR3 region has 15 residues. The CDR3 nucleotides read TGTGCCAGCAGATCCGGTCGGACAGCCGGATATGGCTACACCTTC. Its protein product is CASRSGRTAGYGYTF.